This TCR beta chain was recorded in a study of blood T cell repertoires in COVID-19. Study context: The study drew acute and convalescent COVID-19 samples from the United States, Italy and Spain. PBMCs, B-cell-depleted T cells, or T cells provided the cDNA or gDNA that made up the material.

Germline values: CDR1 MNHEY, CDR2 SVGAGI. This CDR3 spans 14 amino acids. The V and J ends lost 6 bases and 5 bases, in that order; junction bases with no gene match: 6. In the authors' workflow: Cell counts per sample came from amplifying reference gene primers. Assay: immunoSEQ multiplex PCR; the TCRdb copy retains only in-frame clones and omits some. The V and J calls and clone size were taken over from that table, and D and trimming were inferred from the DNA. The data contain 95,000 to 150,000 clones, 86% of them singletons. Specimen: peripheral blood. The J gene is TRBJ2-2, the V gene TRBV6-5, with 7 bases fitting TRBD1. This receptor was obtained from a man aged 40-55 years with acute or convalescent COVID-19. The DNA of the CDR3 is TGTGCCAGCAGGAAGGGGGCTTCAACCGGGGAGCTGTTTTTT. It yields the protein CASRKGASTGELFF.